This T cell receptor (beta chain) is from a study of T cells in Graves' hyperthyroidism and ophthalmopathy. Study findings and constraints: It was a median around 6 months before onset that the model predicted ophthalmopathy. Most clonotypes expanded in thyroid above 0.001 were likewise present in blood.

Amplified TCR beta CDR3 regions derived from RNA transcripts. When the TCR CDR3 underwent first-round RT-PCR, the HTBI primer set was used. Each CDR3 protein is one row after TCRdb ran MiXCR on the multiplex PCR reads. The data hold hundreds of thousands of distinct CDR3 sequences, with approximately 20% observed a single time. A note on this clonotype: Antigen unknown.

Ophthalmopathy patients had Clinical Activity Score at least 3, NOSPECS grade at least 4, duration under 3 months. Diagnosis rested on symptoms, serum thyroxine and TRAb, thyroid ultrasound, and orbital computed tomography. The germline CDR1 and CDR2 sequences are MNHEY and SMNVEV (reference sequence). Unmatched junction bases numbered 8, after V lost 1 base and J lost 2 bases. This CDR3 is 17 amino acids long. The sequencing input was blood. This sequence joins TRBV27 and TRBJ1-5; 7 positions agree with TRBD1. This TCR derives from a man between 25 and 39 years old with Graves' ophthalmopathy. CDR3 residues: CASSLYPQGRGNQPQHF. The CDR3 DNA is TGTGCCAGCAGTTTATACCCACAGGGGCGAGGCAATCAGCCCCAGCATTTT.